This TCR beta chain was captured by sequencing in a study of beta chain features in type 1 diabetes. Reverse transcribing all isolated RNA meant expressed TCRB transcripts were sequenced. Sequencing used immunoSEQ multiplex PCR; TCRdb keeps in-frame clones, though not all of them. The sample consists of 330,000 or so clones, about 15% of them appearing once. The sequence came from a man under 40 in good health. Sequenced input: central memory CD4+ T cells from blood.

The CDR3 spells CSLQQGAGEQFF. CDR3 DNA: TGCAGCCTACAACAGGGGGCGGGTGAGCAGTTCTTC. The chain uses TRBV29-1 and TRBJ2-1, with 9 bases that match TRBD1. V was pared by 8 bases and J by 9 bases, with 8 bases of the junction left unmatched. CDR1 SQVTM and CDR2 ANQGSEA come from the germline V gene. The length of the CDR3 is 12 residues.